Included here is one TCR beta chain sequence, with context. Under the authors' procedure: Reference gene primer amplification gave nucleated cell count estimates. Sequencing was performed with immunoSEQ multiplex PCR; in TCRdb, only in-frame clones are kept and a portion is missing. For V, J and clone size, that table is used; D and trimming come from the DNA. Seen here are about 410,000 clones, 90% observed once, and the top ten hold about 0.63%. CDR1 and CDR2 from the germline V gene are SGHDN and FVKESK. Trimming cost V 0 bases and J 6 bases, with 9 bases left between them. This CDR3 comprises 14 residues. The data belong to a study of blood T cell repertoires in COVID-19. Study at large: Donors in the United States, Italy and Spain gave samples during acute or convalescent COVID-19.

Membership in each cohort depended on participant-reported clinical history. Donors in Cohort 3 who had recovered were those with two negative PCRs, healthcare professional clearance, or resolution of their symptoms. The receptor was derived from a man between 18 and 35 years old who had recovered from COVID-19. The J gene is TRBJ2-4, the V gene TRBV14; no definite D call. Sequencing was carried out using PBMCs or T cells enriched from blood (not recorded which). In DNA form, the CDR3 reads TGTGCCAGCAGCCAAGATTCGGTGATAAACATTCAGTACTTC. Its protein product is CASSQDSVINIQYF.